The 21 T cell receptor beta chains below all came from one sample that was sequenced in a study of blood T cell repertoires in COVID-19. The repertoire was sequenced with immunoSEQ multiplex PCR; TCRdb's copy has only in-frame clones and lacks some. The top ten clones hold about an eighth of a sample with under 200,000 clones, around 80% of them seen once. The sequencing sample was made of PBMCs or T cells enriched from blood (not recorded which). These receptors all stem from a man aged 45 to 65 who had recovered from COVID-19.

This clone was observed a handful of times. One junction end disagrees with the germline gene, perhaps due to a read error. This chain connects TRBV19 to TRBJ1-5; D might be TRBD1 (5 bases). Germline CDR1 and CDR2: LNHDA and SQIVND (reference sequence). The CDR3 consists of 14 residues. CDR3 DNA sequence: TGTGCCTGCACGGGCGACAGTAGCTATCAGCCCCAGCATTTT. Protein sequence: CACTGDSSYQPQHF.

The rearrangement joins TRBV18 to TRBJ1-1, with D hard to call. Germline CDR1 is KGHSH and CDR2 is LQKENI. The germline V and J ends were trimmed by 3 bases and 5 bases, with 10 bases remaining between them. The CDR3 has 13 amino acids. The CDR3 spells CASSPADKTEAFF. CDR3 DNA: TGTGCCAGCTCACCGGCTGATAAGACTGAAGCTTTCTTT. Full variable domain (outside the CDR3, taken from reference TRBV18 and TRBJ1-1): NAGVMQNPRHLVRRRGQEARLRCSPMKGHSHVYWYRQLPEEGLKFMVYLQKENIIDESGMPKERFSAEFPKEGPSILRIQQVVRGDSAAYFCASSPADKTEAFFGQGTRLTVV.

The gene calls are TRBV3-1 (or the pseudogene TRBV3-2) and TRBJ2-1, with TRBD2 identical over 12 bases. The trim removed 1 base at V and 6 bases at J, leaving 4 bases unmatched. The CDR3 loop spans 16 amino acids. Germline CDR1 and CDR2: LGHDT and YNNKEL (reference sequence). Here the CDR3 DNA reads TGTGCCAGCAGCCAAGGGCTAGCGGGGGGGTTCAATGAGCAGTTCTTC. It encodes CASSQGLAGGFNEQFF.

V usage is TRBV30 and J usage is TRBJ1-2, with a possible D match to TRBD1 (6 bases). The CDR3 covers 12 residues. The V end was cut by 5 bases, the J end by 3 bases, with 10 bases between. Germline V CDR1 and CDR2: GTSNPN, SVGIG (reference sequence). The CDR3 protein is CAWDRSYYGYTF. CDR3 sequence (DNA): TGTGCCTGGGACAGGAGTTACTATGGCTACACCTTC.

CDR3 DNA sequence: TGTGCCAGTAGACAGGGGGGATCGCATGGCTACACCTTC. The encoded protein is CASRQGGSHGYTF. This sequence joins TRBV19 and TRBJ1-2; 8 bases line up with TRBD1. The germline V gene has CDR1 LNHDA and CDR2 SQIVND (reference sequence). This CDR3 spans 13 amino acids. The V segment lost 6 bases and the J segment 6 bases; nucleotides outside the gene matches: 6. The entire variable domain, with the rest obtained from reference TRBV19 and TRBJ1-2, is as follows: DGGITQSPKYLFRKEGQNVTLSCEQNLNHDAMYWYRQDPGQGLRLIYYSQIVNDFQKGDIAEGYSVSREKKESFPLTVTSAQKNPTAFYLCASRQGGSHGYTFGSGTRLTVV.

The V gene is TRBV4-3, the J gene TRBJ1-1; D is ambiguous. The germline CDR1 and CDR2 sequences are LGHNA and YSLEER. Trimming stripped 0 bases from V and 1 base from J, with 12 bases between. The CDR3 length is 16 residues. CDR3 bases: TGCGCCAGCAGCCAAGATAAGAGGGTTTCGAACACTGAAGCTTTCTTT. Its translation is CASSQDKRVSNTEAFF.

The chain employs TRBV29-1 and TRBJ2-5; TRBD1 is a possible D gene (6 bases). The CDR3 consists of 12 residues. V gave up 4 bases and J gave up 2 bases, with 8 bases separating them. CDR1 SQVTM and CDR2 ANQGSEA come from the germline V gene. The CDR3 DNA reads as TGCAGCGTTGGGACAGCACAAGAGACCCAGTACTTC. Translating it yields CSVGTAQETQYF.

CDR3 loop: CASSYGIGQSYEQYF. The CDR3, as DNA: TGTGCCAGCAGCTACGGTATCGGACAGTCCTACGAGCAGTACTTC. The chain employs TRBV13 and TRBJ2-7; D is possibly TRBD1 (6 bases). This CDR3 is built from 15 residues. Germline V gene data show CDR1 as PRHDT and CDR2 as FYEKMQ (reference sequence). Trimming cost V 4 bases and J 1 base, with 14 bases left between them. Full variable domain (rest looked up from reference TRBV13 and TRBJ2-7): AAGVIQSPRHLIKEKRETATLKCYPIPRHDTVYWYQQGPGQDPQFLISFYEKMQSDKGSIPDRFSAQQFSDYHSELNMSSLELGDSALYFCASSYGIGQSYEQYFGPGTRLTVT.

V gene TRBV7-9 combines with J gene TRBJ2-1; 10 bases are a match to TRBD2. The V gene's germline CDR1 is SEHNR and CDR2 FQNEAQ (reference sequence). The length of the CDR3 is 16 residues. V dropped 5 bases and J dropped 2; count of bases not matched to a gene: 6. In nucleotides, the CDR3 is TGTGCCAGCAGCATCTGGACTAGCGGTACCTACAATGAGCAGTTCTTC. It specifies CASSIWTSGTYNEQFF.

The genes are TRBV2 and TRBJ1-2, with TRBD1 identical over 10 bases. The CDR3 loop spans 15 amino acids. The junction had 5 bases not matched to a gene; V was cut back by 4 bases and J by 3 bases. Germline V CDR1 and CDR2: SNHLY, FYNNEI. The CDR3 DNA follows: TGTGCCAGCAGTGGGGACAGGGGTAGGGACTATGGCTACACCTTC. Its protein is CASSGDRGRDYGYTF. Combining the CDR3 with reference TRBV2 and TRBJ1-2 gives the whole variable domain EPEVTQTPSHQVTQMGQEVILRCVPISNHLYFYWYRQILGQKVEFLVSFYNNEISEKSEIFDDQFSVERPDGSNFTLKIRSTKLEDSAMYFCASSGDRGRDYGYTFGSGTRLTVV.

The chain employs TRBV6-5 and TRBJ2-7; D might be TRBD1 (6 bases). V lost 5 bases and J 3 bases, leaving 11 bases between the germline ends. The CDR3 spans 13 residues. Germline-derived CDR1 and CDR2 are MNHEY and SVGAGI. CDR3 region: CASSPQGNYEQYF. CDR3 DNA sequence: TGTGCCAGCAGTCCTCAGGGGAACTACGAGCAGTACTTC.

V is TRBV27 and J is TRBJ2-7; D is unclear. This CDR3 has 13 amino acids. Trimming left V 3 bases short and J 4 bases short, with 10 bases between. In germline, CDR1 is MNHEY, CDR2 SMNVEV (reference sequence). CDR3 coding DNA: TGTGCCAGCAGTTTTCGGCAGGCTTACGAGCAGTACTTC. Residues: CASSFRQAYEQYF.

This clone was observed a single time. V and J are TRBV30 and TRBJ1-3; the match to TRBD1 covers 8 bases. Germline V CDR1 and CDR2: GTSNPN, SVGIG (reference sequence). Trimming took 5 bases from V and 0 from J; bases not matched to a gene: 12. CDR3 size: 17 residues. The CDR3 here is CAWEGKPGTGSGNTIYF. The CDR3 DNA sequence: TGTGCCTGGGAGGGGAAACCTGGGACAGGCTCTGGAAACACCATATATTTT.

The rearrangement links TRBV19 to TRBJ1-5, with a weak D call TRBD1 (6 bases). Germline CDR1 LNHDA, CDR2 SQIVND (reference sequence). This CDR3 contains 17 residues. Trimming shortened V by 3 bases and J by 2 bases, and 17 bases separated the two germline ends. The CDR3 here is CASSIGQLRDGNQPQHF. In DNA, the CDR3 is TGTGCCAGTAGTATCGGACAGCTTCGTGATGGCAATCAGCCCCAGCATTTT.

This chain joins TRBV11-2 and TRBJ2-1, with 11 bases identical to TRBD2. With 3 bases clipped from V and 0 bases from J, the junction kept 7 bases outside the gene matches. CDR1 is SGHAT and CDR2 is FQNNGV in the germline V gene. The length of the CDR3 is 18 residues. The CDR3 DNA reads as TGTGCCAGCAGCTTCACTAGCGGGGGAGCCGGCTCCTACAATGAGCAGTTCTTC. Translated, it gives CASSFTSGGAGSYNEQFF.

This clone was recorded a few times. Other DNA sequences in this sample translate to the same CDR3. This chain uses TRBV4-2 with TRBJ1-5, with D maybe TRBD1 (6 bases). The V end lost 2 bases, the J end lost 1 base, and 6 bases lay between the germline ends. CDR1 is LGHNA, CDR2 YNFKEQ, per germline. This CDR3 region has 14 residues. CDR3 protein: CASSQRGSNQPQHF. As DNA, the CDR3 is TGTGCCAGCAGCCAAAGGGGGAGCAATCAGCCCCAGCATTTT.

The genes are TRBV11-2 and TRBJ2-7; D possibly corresponds to TRBD1 (6 bases). Trimming cost V 4 bases and J 3 bases, with 16 bases left between them. There are 15 residues in the CDR3. Per the germline V gene, CDR1 is SGHAT and CDR2 is FQNNGV. The CDR3 region is CASSSLRDNYYEQYF. The DNA of the CDR3 is TGTGCCAGCAGCTCTCTGAGGGACAACTACTACGAGCAGTACTTC.

This rearrangement joins TRBV19 to TRBJ2-1, with D unclear. Germline CDR1 is LNHDA and CDR2 is SQIVND (reference sequence). V lost 4 bases to trimming and J lost 2 bases, with 12 bases between them. The CDR3 length is 15 residues. CDR3 protein: CASSTPGWAYNEQFF. For the CDR3, the DNA is TGTGCCAGTAGTACCCCAGGTTGGGCCTACAATGAGCAGTTCTTC.

The chain employs TRBV6-5 and TRBJ1-2; a weak D match, TRBD1 (5 bases). Looked up from germline, CDR1 is MNHEY and CDR2 is SVGAGI. Trimming shortened V by 7 bases and J by 4 bases, and 19 bases separated the two germline ends. The CDR3 loop spans 15 amino acids. CDR3 sequence reads: CASKQQNGAAYGYTF. DNA for the CDR3: TGTGCCAGCAAGCAGCAGAATGGGGCGGCCTATGGCTACACCTTC.

As DNA, the CDR3 is TGCGCCAGCAGTTGGTCCTCACCGGTTTACGAGCAGTACTTC. Protein product: CASSWSSPVYEQYF. This sequence joins TRBV5-1 and TRBJ2-7; D gene uncertain. The CDR3 loop spans 14 amino acids. V dropped 5 bases and J dropped 4 bases, with 16 bases sitting between them. Germline V gene lookup returns CDR1 SGHRS and CDR2 YFSETQ.

This clone appeared a single time. V and J are TRBV6-6 and TRBJ2-3; 7 positions agree with TRBD2. In germline, CDR1 is MNHNY, CDR2 SVGAGI (reference sequence). J lost 4 bases, V lost 4 bases, and 11 bases had no gene match. This CDR3 region has 16 residues. In DNA, the CDR3 is TGTGCCAGCAGTTCCGGGGCGGGGGTGAGTGCAGATACGCAGTATTTT. This codes for CASSSGAGVSADTQYF.